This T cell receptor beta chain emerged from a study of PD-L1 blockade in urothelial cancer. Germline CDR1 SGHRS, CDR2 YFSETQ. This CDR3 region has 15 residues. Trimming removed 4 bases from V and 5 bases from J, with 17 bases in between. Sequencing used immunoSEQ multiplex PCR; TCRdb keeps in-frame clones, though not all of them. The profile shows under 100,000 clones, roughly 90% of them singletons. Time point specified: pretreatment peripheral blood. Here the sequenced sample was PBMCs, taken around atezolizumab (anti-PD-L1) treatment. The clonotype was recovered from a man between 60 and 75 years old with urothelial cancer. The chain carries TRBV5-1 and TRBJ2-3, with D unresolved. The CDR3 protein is CASSAGAVSGDTQYF. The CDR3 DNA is TGCGCCAGCAGCGCCGGAGCTGTTTCCGGAGATACGCAGTATTTT.